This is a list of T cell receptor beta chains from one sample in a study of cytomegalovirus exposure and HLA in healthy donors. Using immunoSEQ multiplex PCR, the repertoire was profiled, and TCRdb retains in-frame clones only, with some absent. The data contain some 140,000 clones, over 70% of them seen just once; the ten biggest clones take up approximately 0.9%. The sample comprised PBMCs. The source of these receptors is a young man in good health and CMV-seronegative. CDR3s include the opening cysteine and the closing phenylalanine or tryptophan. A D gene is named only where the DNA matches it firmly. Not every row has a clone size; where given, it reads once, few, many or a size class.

CDR3aa: CASSLEDGAQHF
CDR3nt: TGTGCCAGCAGCTTAGAAGACGGGGCCCAGCATTTT
j_gene: TRBJ1-5
d_gene: .
v_gene: TRBV7-9
abundance: .

CDR3aa: CASSLEISARENTEAFF
CDR3nt: TGTGCCAGCAGCTTAGAGATATCGGCCCGGGAGAACACTGAAGCTTTCTTT
j_gene: TRBJ1-1
d_gene: .
v_gene: TRBV7-9
abundance: .

CDR3aa: CASSSHPALRAGGYEQYF
CDR3nt: TGTGCCAGCAGTAGCCACCCTGCACTGCGGGCAGGGGGCTACGAGCAGTACTTC
j_gene: TRBJ2-7
d_gene: TRBD1
v_gene: TRBV27
abundance: .

CDR3aa: CASSLGGQYNSPLHF
CDR3nt: TGTGCCAGCAGCTTAGGGGGACAGTATAATTCACCCCTCCACTTT
j_gene: TRBJ1-6
d_gene: TRBD1
v_gene: TRBV7-8
abundance: .

CDR3aa: CASSLAQGARTDTQYF
CDR3nt: TGTGCCAGCAGCTTGGCCCAGGGGGCCAGAACAGATACGCAGTATTTT
j_gene: TRBJ2-3
d_gene: TRBD1
v_gene: TRBV5-6
abundance: .

CDR3aa: CASSSQGGNYGYTF
CDR3nt: TGTGCCAGCAGCTCGCAAGGGGGAAACTATGGCTACACCTTC
j_gene: TRBJ1-2
d_gene: .
v_gene: TRBV5-4
abundance: .

CDR3aa: CAWSLTRVTEAFF
CDR3nt: TGTGCCTGGAGTCTGACCCGGGTGACTGAAGCTTTCTTT
j_gene: TRBJ1-1
d_gene: .
v_gene: TRBV30
abundance: once

CDR3aa: CASSSLRTGSIETQYF
CDR3nt: TGTGCCAGCAGCTCCCTGAGGACAGGGAGTATAGAGACCCAGTACTTC
j_gene: TRBJ2-5
d_gene: TRBD1
v_gene: TRBV5-6
abundance: .

CDR3aa: CASRAPGQEAFF
CDR3nt: TGTGCCAGCAGAGCGCCCGGACAGGAAGCTTTCTTT
j_gene: TRBJ1-1
d_gene: .
v_gene: TRBV11-2
abundance: .

CDR3aa: CASSVGTIPGQAYNYGYTF
CDR3nt: TGTGCCAGCAGCGTAGGGACCATACCGGGACAGGCCTATAACTATGGCTACACCTTC
j_gene: TRBJ1-2
d_gene: TRBD1
v_gene: TRBV9
abundance: .

CDR3aa: CASSFGIKIPLYGYTF
CDR3nt: TGTGCCAGCAGCTTTGGTATTAAGATACCCCTCTACGGCTACACCTTC
j_gene: TRBJ1-2
d_gene: .
v_gene: TRBV5-6
abundance: .

CDR3aa: CAWSVGTGKRGEQYF
CDR3nt: TGTGCCTGGAGTGTTGGGACAGGTAAACGGGGCGAGCAGTACTTC
j_gene: TRBJ2-7
d_gene: TRBD1
v_gene: TRBV30
abundance: .

CDR3aa: CASSPQPGLTTDTQYF
CDR3nt: TGTGCCAGCAGCCCCCAGCCGGGACTAACCACAGATACGCAGTATTTT
j_gene: TRBJ2-3
d_gene: TRBD2
v_gene: TRBV9
abundance: .